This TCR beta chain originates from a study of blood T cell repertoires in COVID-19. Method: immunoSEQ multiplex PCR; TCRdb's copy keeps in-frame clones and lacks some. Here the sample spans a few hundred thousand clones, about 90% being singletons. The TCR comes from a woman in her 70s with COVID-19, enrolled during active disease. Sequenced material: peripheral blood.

The CDR3 spells CASNGGRDNQPQHF. The CDR3 coding sequence is TGTGCCAGCAATGGCGGGCGAGATAATCAGCCCCAGCATTTT. The chain links TRBV4-2 to TRBJ1-5; D not certain. The CDR3 totals 14 residues. Germline values: CDR1 LGHNA, CDR2 YNFKEQ. V was pared by 7 bases and J by 4 bases, with 14 bases between.